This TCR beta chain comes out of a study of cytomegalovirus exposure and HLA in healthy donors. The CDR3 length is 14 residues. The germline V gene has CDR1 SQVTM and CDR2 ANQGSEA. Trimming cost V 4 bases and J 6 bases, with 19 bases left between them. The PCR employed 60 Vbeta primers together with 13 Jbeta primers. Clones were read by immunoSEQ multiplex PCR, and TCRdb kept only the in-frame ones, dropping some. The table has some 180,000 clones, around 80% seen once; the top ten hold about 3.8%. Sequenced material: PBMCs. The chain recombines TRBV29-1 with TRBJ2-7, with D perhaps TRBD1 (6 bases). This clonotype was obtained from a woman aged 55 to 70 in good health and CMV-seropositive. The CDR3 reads CSVGYRDPPSEQYF. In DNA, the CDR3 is TGCAGCGTTGGCTACAGGGACCCGCCTAGCGAGCAGTACTTC.